This TCR beta chain was captured by sequencing in a study of blood T cells in healthy people across ages. For the study at large: About one barcoded beta molecule per two T cells came from capture by template switching. Findings and caveats of the study: Older age went with lower TCR beta diversity per million T cells, in a roughly linear way.

V was clipped by 3 bases and J by 1 base, with 9 bases between them. Germline loops: CDR1 DFQATT, CDR2 SNEGSKA (reference sequence). The CDR3 extends over 13 amino acids. The use of a sample-barcoded 5' primer and a J-beta primer mix characterized a second PCR of roughly 6 to 11 cycles. TCRdb redid the calling of the 5' RACE reads with MiXCR, one entry per CDR3 protein. The table includes hundreds of thousands of distinct CDR3 sequences, around 24% detected once. On this clonotype itself: The antigen is unknown.

The data were also submitted as part of a second study, on T cells of mothers and their children.

This sequence joins TRBV20-1 and TRBJ1-1, with D hard to call. This receptor was identified in a boy younger than 18 in good health. Sequenced: blood. CDR3 protein: CSASRAGNTEAFF. The CDR3, as DNA: TGCAGTGCTAGTAGGGCAGGGAACACTGAAGCTTTCTTT.